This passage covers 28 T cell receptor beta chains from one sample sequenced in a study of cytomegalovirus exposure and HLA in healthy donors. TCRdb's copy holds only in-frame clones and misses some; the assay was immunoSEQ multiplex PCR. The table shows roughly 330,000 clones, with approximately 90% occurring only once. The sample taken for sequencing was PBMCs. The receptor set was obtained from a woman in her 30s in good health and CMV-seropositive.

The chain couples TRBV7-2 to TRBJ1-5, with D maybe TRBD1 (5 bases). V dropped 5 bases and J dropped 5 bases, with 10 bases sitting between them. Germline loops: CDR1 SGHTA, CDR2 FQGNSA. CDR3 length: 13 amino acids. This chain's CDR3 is CASSGQTDQPQHF. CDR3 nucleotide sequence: TGTGCCAGCAGCGGCCAGACAGATCAGCCCCAGCATTTT.

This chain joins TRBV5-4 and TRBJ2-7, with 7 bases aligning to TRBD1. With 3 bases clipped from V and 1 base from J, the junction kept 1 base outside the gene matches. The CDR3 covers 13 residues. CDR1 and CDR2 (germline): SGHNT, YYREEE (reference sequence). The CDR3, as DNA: TGTGCCAGCAGCTGGACAGGTTCCTACGAGCAGTACTTC. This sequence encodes CASSWTGSYEQYF. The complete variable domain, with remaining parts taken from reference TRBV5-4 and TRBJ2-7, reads ETGVTQSPTHLIKTRGQQVTLRCSSQSGHNTVSWYQQALGQGPQFIFQYYREEENGRGNFPPRFSGLQFPNYSSELNVNALELDDSALYLCASSWTGSYEQYFGPGTRLTVT.

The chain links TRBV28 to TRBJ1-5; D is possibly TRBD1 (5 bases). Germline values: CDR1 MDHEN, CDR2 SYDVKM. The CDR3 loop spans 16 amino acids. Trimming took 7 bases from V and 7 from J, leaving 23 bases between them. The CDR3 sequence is CASITAGGLNGQPQHF. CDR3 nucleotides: TGTGCCAGCATCACGGCGGGGGGACTTAACGGGCAGCCCCAGCATTTT.

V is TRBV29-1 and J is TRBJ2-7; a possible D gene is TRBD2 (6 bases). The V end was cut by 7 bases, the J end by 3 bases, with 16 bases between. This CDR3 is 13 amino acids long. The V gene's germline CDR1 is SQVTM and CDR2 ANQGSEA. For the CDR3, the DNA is TGCAGCGCCGGCGGCCTAGCGAGCTACGAGCAGTACTTC. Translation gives CSAGGLASYEQYF.

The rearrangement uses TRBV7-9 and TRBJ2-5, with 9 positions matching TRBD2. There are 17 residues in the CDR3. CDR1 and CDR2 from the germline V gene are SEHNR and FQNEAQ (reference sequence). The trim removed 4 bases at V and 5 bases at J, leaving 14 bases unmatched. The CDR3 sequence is CASSSKPLAGRGETQYF. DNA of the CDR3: TGTGCCAGCAGCTCAAAACCCCTAGCGGGAAGAGGGGAGACCCAGTACTTC.

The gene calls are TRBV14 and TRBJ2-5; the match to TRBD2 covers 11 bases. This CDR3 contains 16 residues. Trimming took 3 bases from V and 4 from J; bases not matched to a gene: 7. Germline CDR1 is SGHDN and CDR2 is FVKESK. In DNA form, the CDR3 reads TGTGCCAGCAGCCACCCGTTACTAGCGGGAGCAGAGACCCAGTACTTC. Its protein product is CASSHPLLAGAETQYF. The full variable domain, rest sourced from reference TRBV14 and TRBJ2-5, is EAGVTQFPSHSVIEKGQTVTLRCDPISGHDNLYWYRRVMGKEIKFLLHFVKESKQDESGMPNNRFLAERTGGTYSTLKVQPAELEDSGVYFCASSHPLLAGAETQYFGPGTRLLVL.

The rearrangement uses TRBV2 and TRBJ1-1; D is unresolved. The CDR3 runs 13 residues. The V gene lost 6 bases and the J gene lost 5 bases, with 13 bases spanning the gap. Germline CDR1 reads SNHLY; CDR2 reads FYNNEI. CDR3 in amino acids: CASSGLDGTEAFF. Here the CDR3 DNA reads TGTGCCAGCAGCGGACTGGATGGTACTGAAGCTTTCTTT.

The CDR3 sequence: CAWRRDSGVYEQYF. CDR3 bases: TGTGCCTGGAGGCGGGATAGCGGGGTTTACGAGCAGTACTTC. The chain carries TRBV30 and TRBJ2-7, with TRBD2 matching over 8 bases. In germline, CDR1 is GTSNPN, CDR2 SVGIG (reference sequence). The CDR3 length is 14 residues. Unmatched junction bases numbered 8, after V lost 3 bases and J lost 4 bases.

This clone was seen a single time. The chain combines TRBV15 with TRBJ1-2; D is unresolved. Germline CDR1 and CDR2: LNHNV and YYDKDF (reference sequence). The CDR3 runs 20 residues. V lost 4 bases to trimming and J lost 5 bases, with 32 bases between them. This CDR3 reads CATSKPPTQSSLRRSYGYTF. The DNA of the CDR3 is TGTGCCACCAGCAAGCCCCCAACGCAGTCAAGCCTACGGCGGTCTTATGGCTACACCTTC. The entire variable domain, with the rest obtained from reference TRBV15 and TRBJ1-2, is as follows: DAMVIQNPRYQVTQFGKPVTLSCSQTLNHNVMYWYQQKSSQAPKLLFHYYDKDFNNEADTPDNFQSRRPNTSFCFLDIRSPGLGDTAMYLCATSKPPTQSSLRRSYGYTFGSGTRLTVV.

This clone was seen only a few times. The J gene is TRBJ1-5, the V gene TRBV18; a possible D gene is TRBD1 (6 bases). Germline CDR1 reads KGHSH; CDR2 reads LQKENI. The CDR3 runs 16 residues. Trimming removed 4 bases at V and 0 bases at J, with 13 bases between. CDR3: CASSRLGQNSNQPQHF. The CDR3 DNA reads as TGTGCCAGCTCACGCCTCGGACAGAATAGCAATCAGCCCCAGCATTTT.

The CDR3 DNA reads as TGTGCCAGCAGCTTATCCTCAGGTGGGGGGACAGATACGCAGTATTTT. Protein product: CASSLSSGGGTDTQYF. The chain links TRBV7-2 to TRBJ2-3; perhaps TRBD2 as D (6 bases). This CDR3 spans 16 amino acids. Germline CDR1 and CDR2: SGHTA and FQGNSA. Trimming removed 2 bases at V and 3 bases at J, with 15 bases between.

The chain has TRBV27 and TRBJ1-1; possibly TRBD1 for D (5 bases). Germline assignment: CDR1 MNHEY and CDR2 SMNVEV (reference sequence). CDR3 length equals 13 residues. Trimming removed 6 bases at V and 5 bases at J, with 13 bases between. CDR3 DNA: TGTGCCAGCAGAGGTAAGGGGAAGACTGAAGCTTTCTTT. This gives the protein CASRGKGKTEAFF.

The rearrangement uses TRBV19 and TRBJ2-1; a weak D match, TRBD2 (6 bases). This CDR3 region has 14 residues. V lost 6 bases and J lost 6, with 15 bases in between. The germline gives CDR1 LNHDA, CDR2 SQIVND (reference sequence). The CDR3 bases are TGTGCCAGTAGAAAGGGACTGCCACCCAATGAGCAGTTCTTC. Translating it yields CASRKGLPPNEQFF.

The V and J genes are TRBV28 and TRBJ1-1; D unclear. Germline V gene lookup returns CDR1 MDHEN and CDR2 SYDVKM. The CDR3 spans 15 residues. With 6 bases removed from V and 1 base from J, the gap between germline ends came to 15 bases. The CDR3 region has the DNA TGTGCCAGCAGCATTCCAAGAGGCCGGAACACTGAAGCTTTCTTT. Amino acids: CASSIPRGRNTEAFF.

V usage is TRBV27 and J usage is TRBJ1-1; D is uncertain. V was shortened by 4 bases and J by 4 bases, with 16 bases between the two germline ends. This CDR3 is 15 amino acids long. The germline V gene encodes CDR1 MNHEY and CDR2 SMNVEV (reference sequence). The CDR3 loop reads CASSSLPGIGTEAFF. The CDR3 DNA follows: TGTGCCAGCAGTTCCCTCCCGGGGATTGGCACTGAAGCTTTCTTT.

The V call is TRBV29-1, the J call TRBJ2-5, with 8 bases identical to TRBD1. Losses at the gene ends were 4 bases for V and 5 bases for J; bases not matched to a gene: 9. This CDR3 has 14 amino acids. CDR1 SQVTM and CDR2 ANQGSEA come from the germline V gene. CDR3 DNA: TGCAGCGTTGTGTGGGCAGGGGGCGCGGAGACCCAGTACTTC. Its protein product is CSVVWAGGAETQYF.

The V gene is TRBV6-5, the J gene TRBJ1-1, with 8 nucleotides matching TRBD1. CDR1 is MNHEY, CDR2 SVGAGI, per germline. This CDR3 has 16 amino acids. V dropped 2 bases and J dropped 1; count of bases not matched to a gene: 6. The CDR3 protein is CASSYPIGTGNTEAFF. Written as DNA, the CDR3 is TGTGCCAGCAGTTACCCCATCGGGACAGGGAACACTGAAGCTTTCTTT.

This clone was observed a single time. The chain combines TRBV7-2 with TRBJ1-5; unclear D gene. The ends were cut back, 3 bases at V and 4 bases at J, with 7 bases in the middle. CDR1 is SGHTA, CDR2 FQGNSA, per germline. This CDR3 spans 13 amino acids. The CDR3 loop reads CASSFGVNQPQHF. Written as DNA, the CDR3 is TGTGCCAGCAGCTTTGGGGTTAATCAGCCCCAGCATTTT.

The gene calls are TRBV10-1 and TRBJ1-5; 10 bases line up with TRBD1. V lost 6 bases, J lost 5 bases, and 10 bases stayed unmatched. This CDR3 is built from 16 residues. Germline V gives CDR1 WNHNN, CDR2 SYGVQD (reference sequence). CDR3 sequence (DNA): TGCGCCAGCAGGGCCGGGGACAGGGGCTACGATCAGCCCCAGCATTTT. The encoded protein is CASRAGDRGYDQPQHF.

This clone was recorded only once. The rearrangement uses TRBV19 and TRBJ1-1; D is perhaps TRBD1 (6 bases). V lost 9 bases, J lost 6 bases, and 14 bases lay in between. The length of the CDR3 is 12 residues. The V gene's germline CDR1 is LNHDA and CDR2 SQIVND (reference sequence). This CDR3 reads CASMGHGPEAFF. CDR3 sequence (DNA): TGTGCCAGCATGGGACACGGACCTGAAGCTTTCTTT.

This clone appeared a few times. Here the CDR3 DNA reads TGTGCCAGTAGTACGCAGGGGACCGGGGAGCTGTTTTTT. This translates into CASSTQGTGELFF. The chain recombines TRBV19 with TRBJ2-2; D possibly corresponds to TRBD1 (6 bases). Germline V gives CDR1 LNHDA, CDR2 SQIVND (reference sequence). Between the trimmed V and J ends, which lost 4 bases and 5 bases, there was a span of 8 bases. The CDR3 runs to 13 residues.

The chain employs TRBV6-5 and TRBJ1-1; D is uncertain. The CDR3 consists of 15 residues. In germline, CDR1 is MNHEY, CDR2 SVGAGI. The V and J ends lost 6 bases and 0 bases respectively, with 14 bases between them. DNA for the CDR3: TGTGCCAGCAGGTTGGGCCAAGAGATGAACACTGAAGCTTTCTTT. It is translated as CASRLGQEMNTEAFF.

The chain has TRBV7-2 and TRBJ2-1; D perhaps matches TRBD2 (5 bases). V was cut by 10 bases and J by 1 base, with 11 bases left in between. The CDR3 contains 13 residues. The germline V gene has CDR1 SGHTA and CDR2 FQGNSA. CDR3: CATGGRSYNEQFF. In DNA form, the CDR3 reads TGTGCCACCGGCGGGCGGTCCTACAATGAGCAGTTCTTC.

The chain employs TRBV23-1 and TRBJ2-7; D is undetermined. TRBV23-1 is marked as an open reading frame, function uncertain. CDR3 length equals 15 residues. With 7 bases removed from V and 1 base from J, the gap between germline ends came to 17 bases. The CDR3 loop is CASTPIARLSYEQYF. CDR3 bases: TGCGCCAGCACCCCTATCGCACGGCTGTCCTACGAGCAGTACTTC.

CDR3 nucleotides: TGTGCCAGCAAGGTATCGAGCAATCAGCCCCAGCATTTT. Its translation is CASKVSSNQPQHF. This chain connects TRBV2 to TRBJ1-5; D is undetermined. The CDR3 is 13 residues long. Germline values: CDR1 SNHLY, CDR2 FYNNEI. V gave up 7 bases and J gave up 1 base, with 8 bases separating them.

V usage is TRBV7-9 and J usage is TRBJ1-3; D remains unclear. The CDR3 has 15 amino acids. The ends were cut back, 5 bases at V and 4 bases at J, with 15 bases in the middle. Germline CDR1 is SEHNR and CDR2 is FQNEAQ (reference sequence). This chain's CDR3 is CASSPSGPLGNTIYF. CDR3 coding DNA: TGTGCCAGCAGCCCATCAGGCCCTCTGGGAAACACCATATATTTT.

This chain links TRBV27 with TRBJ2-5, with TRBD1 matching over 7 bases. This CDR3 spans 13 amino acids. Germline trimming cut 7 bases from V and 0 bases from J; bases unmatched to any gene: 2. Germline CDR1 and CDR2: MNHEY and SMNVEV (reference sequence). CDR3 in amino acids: CASTTGNQETQYF. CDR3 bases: TGTGCCAGCACGACAGGGAACCAAGAGACCCAGTACTTC.

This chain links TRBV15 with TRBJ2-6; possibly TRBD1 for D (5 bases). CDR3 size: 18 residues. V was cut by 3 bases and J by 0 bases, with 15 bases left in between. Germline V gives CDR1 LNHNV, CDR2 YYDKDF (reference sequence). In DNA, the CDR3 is TGTGCCACCAGCAGTCTAACAGGTTTGAGCTCTGGGGCCAACGTCCTGACTTTC. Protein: CATSSLTGLSSGANVLTF.